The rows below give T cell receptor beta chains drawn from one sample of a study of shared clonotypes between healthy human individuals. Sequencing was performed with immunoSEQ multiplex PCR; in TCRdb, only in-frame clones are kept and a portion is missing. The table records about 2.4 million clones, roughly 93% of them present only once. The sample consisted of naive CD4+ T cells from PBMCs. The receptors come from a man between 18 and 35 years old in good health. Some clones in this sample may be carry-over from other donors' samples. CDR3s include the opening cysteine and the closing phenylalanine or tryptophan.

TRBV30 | CAWIRGFSYEQYF
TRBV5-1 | CASSPDRPTVSTIYF
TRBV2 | CASRRQTGTGELFF
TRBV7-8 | CASSPRQTSIAF
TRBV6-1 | CASSLAGGIGEQYF
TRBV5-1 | CASSLTGGAYTIYF
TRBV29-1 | CSVEVDEQFF
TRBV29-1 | CSVEIRVGETQYF
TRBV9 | CASSVVGGLGTDTQYF
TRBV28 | CASRSAGPSTDTQYF
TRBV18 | CASSPSASGNYEQYF
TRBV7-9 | CASSSLAGGPYNEQFF
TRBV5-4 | CASSFGSTGELFF
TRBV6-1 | CASSEATDTQYF
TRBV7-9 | CASSFATGLTDTQYF
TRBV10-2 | CASSDIPREAFF
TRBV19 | CASSELTGTGDSNQPQHF
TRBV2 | CASSDGLDYEQYF
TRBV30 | CAWSVGGPYEQYF
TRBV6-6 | CASSYGAIHPQTQYF
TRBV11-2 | CASILALTGELFF
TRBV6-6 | CASSYRAGRQETQYF
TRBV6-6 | CASSYSGTGRNTEAFF
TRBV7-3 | CASSLTRDQPQHF
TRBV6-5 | CASRLLLSDEQFF
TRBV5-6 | CASSLIASGANVLTF
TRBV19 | CASSIGSSNQPQHF
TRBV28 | CASSYSWDGYTF
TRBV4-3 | CASSQERGRNQPQHF
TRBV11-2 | CASSSAGSLFTEAFF
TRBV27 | CATKDRVNEKLFF
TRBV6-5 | CASRTPTYGYTF
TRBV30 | CAWASGDTQYF
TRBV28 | CASSFPPTGTYEQYF
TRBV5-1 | CASSLLGTGGHEQFF
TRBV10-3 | CAIGYGGSNQPQHF
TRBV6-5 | CASRPPREGGGYTF
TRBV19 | CASSMPGHGVLEAFF